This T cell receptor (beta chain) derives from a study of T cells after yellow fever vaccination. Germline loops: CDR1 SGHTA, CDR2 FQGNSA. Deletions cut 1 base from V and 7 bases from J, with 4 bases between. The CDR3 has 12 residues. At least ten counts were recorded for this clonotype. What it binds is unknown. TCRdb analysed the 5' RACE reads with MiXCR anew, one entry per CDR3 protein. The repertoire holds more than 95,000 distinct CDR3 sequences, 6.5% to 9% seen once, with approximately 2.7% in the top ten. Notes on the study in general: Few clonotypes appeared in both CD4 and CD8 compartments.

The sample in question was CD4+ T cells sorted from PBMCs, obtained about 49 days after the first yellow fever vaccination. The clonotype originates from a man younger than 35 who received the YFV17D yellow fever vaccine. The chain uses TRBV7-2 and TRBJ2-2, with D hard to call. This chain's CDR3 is CASSLGIGELFF. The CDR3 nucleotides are TGTGCCAGCAGCTTAGGGATCGGGGAGCTGTTTTTT.